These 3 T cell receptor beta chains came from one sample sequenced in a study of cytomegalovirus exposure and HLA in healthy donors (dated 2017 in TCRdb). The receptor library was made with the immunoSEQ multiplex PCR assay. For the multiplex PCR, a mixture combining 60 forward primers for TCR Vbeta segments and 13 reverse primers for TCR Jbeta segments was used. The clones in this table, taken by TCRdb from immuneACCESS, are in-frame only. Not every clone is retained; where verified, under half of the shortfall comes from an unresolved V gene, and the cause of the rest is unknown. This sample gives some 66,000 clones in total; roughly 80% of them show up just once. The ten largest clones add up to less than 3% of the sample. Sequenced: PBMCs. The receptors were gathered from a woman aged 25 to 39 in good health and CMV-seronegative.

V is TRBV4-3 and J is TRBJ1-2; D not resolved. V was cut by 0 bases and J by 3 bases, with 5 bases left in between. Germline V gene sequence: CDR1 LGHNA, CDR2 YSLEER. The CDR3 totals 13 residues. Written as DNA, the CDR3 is TGCGCCAGCAGCCAAGATTATGACTATGGCTACACCTTC. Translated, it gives CASSQDYDYGYTF.

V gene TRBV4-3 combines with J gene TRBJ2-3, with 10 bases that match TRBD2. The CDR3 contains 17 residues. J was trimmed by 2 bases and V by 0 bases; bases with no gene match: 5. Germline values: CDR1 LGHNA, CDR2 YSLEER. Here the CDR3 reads CASSQDGTSVPTDTQYF. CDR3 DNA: TGCGCCAGCAGCCAAGACGGGACTAGCGTCCCCACAGATACGCAGTATTTT.

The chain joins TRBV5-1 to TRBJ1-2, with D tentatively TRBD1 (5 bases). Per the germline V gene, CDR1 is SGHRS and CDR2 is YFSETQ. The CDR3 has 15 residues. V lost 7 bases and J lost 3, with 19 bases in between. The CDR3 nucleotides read TGCGCCAGCGGCCCTATAAGGAAGGGGTACTATGGCTACACCTTC. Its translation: CASGPIRKGYYGYTF.